This is a list of T cell receptor beta chains from one sample in a study of OX40 agonist ivuxolimab in advanced cancers. Clones were read by immunoSEQ multiplex PCR, and TCRdb kept only the in-frame ones, dropping some. The repertoire holds fewer than 85,000 clones, with around 89% as singletons. Sample: CD4+ or CD8+ T cells sorted from blood, taken in a trial of the OX40 agonist ivuxolimab. The source is an adult with an advanced solid tumor such as melanoma, head and neck, liver or kidney cancer. Both conserved end residues are part of each CDR3. The D gene is left open where the match is weak. Where a row states a size, it is once, few, many or the class of an expanded clone; other rows omit it.

size,V,J,D,CDR3,DNA
-,TRBV6-4,TRBJ2-1,TRBD1,CASSDSDRGPYNEQFF,TGTGCCAGCAGTGACTCGGACAGGGGGCCCTACAATGAGCAGTTCTTC
-,TRBV6-5,TRBJ2-1,-,CASQIEQFF,TGTGCCAGCCAGATAGAGCAGTTCTTC
-,TRBV5-1,TRBJ1-1,-,CASSLAYREMNTEAFF,TGCGCCAGCAGCTTGGCCTATCGAGAGATGAACACTGAAGCTTTCTTT
-,TRBV7-6,TRBJ2-7,-,CASSLGGPTYEQYF,TGTGCCAGCAGCTTAGGCGGACCAACATACGAGCAGTACTTC
few,TRBV27,TRBJ2-1,-,CASSFGESAEQFF,TGTGCCAGCAGTTTTGGGGAGAGCGCTGAGCAGTTCTTC
-,TRBV7-3,TRBJ2-5,TRBD2,CASSSGLSGGTQYF,TGTGCCAGCAGCTCCGGACTGAGCGGGGGGACCCAGTACTTC
-,TRBV15,TRBJ1-6,-,CATSRDDPRRARVWSPLHF,TGTGCCACCAGCAGAGATGACCCCCGTCGAGCCAGGGTTTGGTCACCCCTCCACTTT
-,TRBV5-4,TRBJ1-2,-,CASTGSRNGYTF,TGTGCCAGTACCGGCAGCCGTAATGGCTACACCTTC
-,TRBV4-1,TRBJ1-5,-,CASSPLFPDVQPQHF,TGCGCCAGCAGCCCTCTGTTCCCGGATGTGCAGCCCCAGCATTTT
-,TRBV11-2,TRBJ2-3,-,CASSLGGSWAQYF,TGTGCCAGCAGCTTAGGAGGTTCGTGGGCGCAGTATTTT
-,TRBV11-2,TRBJ1-1,-,CASSPQGLLNTEAFF,TGTGCCAGCAGCCCCCAGGGGCTTTTGAACACTGAAGCTTTCTTT
-,TRBV27,TRBJ1-2,-,CASSLSGGRSLGYTF,TGTGCCAGCAGTTTATCCGGGGGACGGAGCCTTGGCTACACCTTC
-,TRBV7-3,TRBJ2-1,-,CASRSPPENEQFF,TGTGCCAGCAGGTCCCCCCCGGAGAATGAGCAGTTCTTC
-,TRBV7-6,TRBJ2-1,-,CASSLGTRNEQFF,TGTGCCAGCAGCTTAGGGACAAGGAATGAGCAGTTCTTC
-,TRBV30,TRBJ1-1,-,CAWRYGPEAFF,TGTGCCTGGAGGTACGGTCCTGAAGCTTTCTTT
-,TRBV6-1,TRBJ2-2,TRBD2,CASIEAWSLAGGITGELFF,TGTGCCAGCATCGAAGCTTGGTCACTAGCGGGAGGGATCACCGGGGAGCTGTTTTTT
-,TRBV13,TRBJ1-3,-,CASSLNGARGNTIYF,TGTGCCAGCAGCTTAAACGGGGCGCGTGGAAACACCATATATTTT
-,TRBV27,TRBJ2-7,-,CASSPPQGGPYEQYF,TGTGCCAGCAGTCCACCTCAGGGAGGCCCCTACGAGCAGTACTTC
few,TRBV2,TRBJ1-2,TRBD1,CASSEGTGAGYTF,TGTGCCAGCAGCGAGGGGACAGGGGCGGGCTACACCTTC
-,TRBV19,TRBJ1-1,-,CASSIGGQRDAFF,TGTGCCAGTAGTATAGGCGGACAGCGGGACGCTTTCTTT
-,TRBV15,TRBJ1-6,-,CATSRDSGPNSPLHF,TGTGCCACCAGCAGAGATTCAGGGCCTAATTCACCCCTCCACTTT
-,TRBV27,TRBJ1-1,-,CASSLQGNTEAFF,TGTGCCAGCAGTCTACAGGGGAACACTGAAGCTTTCTTT
-,TRBV27,TRBJ2-7,-,CASSLSAGTLSYEQYF,TGTGCCAGCAGTTTATCTGCGGGGACACTCTCCTACGAGCAGTACTTC
-,TRBV27,TRBJ2-1,TRBD2,CASSRPGTSRVNEQFF,TGTGCCAGCAGTCGACCCGGGACTAGCAGGGTCAATGAGCAGTTCTTC
once,TRBV19,TRBJ2-7,-,CASSPSLYYEQYF,TGTGCCAGTAGCCCTTCCTTATACTACGAGCAGTACTTC
once,TRBV5-1,TRBJ1-2,-,CASSLDGPGIGYTF,TGCGCCAGCAGCTTGGACGGCCCGGGGATCGGCTACACCTTC
-,TRBV27,TRBJ2-3,TRBD2,CATSSGGRAPDTQYF,TGTGCCACCAGCAGTGGCGGGAGGGCCCCTGATACGCAGTATTTT
-,TRBV9,TRBJ2-7,-,CASSVYGASYEQYF,TGTGCCAGCAGCGTATACGGTGCTTCCTACGAGCAGTACTTC
-,TRBV5-4,TRBJ1-1,TRBD1,CASRYRGGDTEAFF,TGTGCCAGCAGATACAGGGGGGGGGACACTGAAGCTTTCTTT
-,TRBV30,TRBJ2-3,-,CAWSVRRDTDTQYF,TGTGCCTGGAGTGTACGACGGGATACAGATACGCAGTATTTT
-,TRBV25-1,TRBJ1-2,-,CASSAPSGYGYTF,TGTGCCAGCAGTGCGCCGTCAGGTTATGGCTACACCTTC
-,TRBV9,TRBJ2-3,TRBD2,CASSASGRADTQYF,TGTGCCAGCAGCGCAAGCGGGAGAGCAGATACGCAGTATTTT
-,TRBV2,TRBJ2-7,-,CASSDSDLASYEQYF,TGTGCCAGCAGTGATTCAGATTTAGCCTCCTACGAGCAGTACTTC
-,TRBV7-9,TRBJ1-1,-,CASSYGQKVEAFF,TGTGCCAGCAGCTACGGACAGAAGGTTGAAGCTTTCTTT
once,TRBV5-6,TRBJ1-1,-,CASSLGGTWNTEAFF,TGTGCCAGCAGCTTGGGGGGGACCTGGAACACTGAAGCTTTCTTT
-,TRBV2,TRBJ1-2,-,CASSDPDGSLRGYTF,TGTGCCAGCAGTGATCCCGACGGTTCCCTAAGGGGCTACACCTTC
-,TRBV19,TRBJ2-2,TRBD2,CASSIASGQRIGELFF,TGTGCCAGTAGTATAGCTAGCGGCCAGCGTATCGGGGAGCTGTTTTTT
once,TRBV2,TRBJ2-3,-,CASSEALWIRTDTQYF,TGTGCCAGCAGTGAAGCGCTTTGGATTAGAACAGATACGCAGTATTTT
-,TRBV27,TRBJ1-3,TRBD1,CASSGGTGVLNTIYF,TGTGCCAGCAGTGGCGGGACAGGGGTTCTGAACACCATATATTTT
-,TRBV7-9,TRBJ2-7,-,CASSSGDLSYEQYF,TGTGCCAGCAGCTCAGGGGACCTATCCTACGAGCAGTACTTC
-,TRBV2,TRBJ2-7,-,CASMRDTWIDEQYF,TGTGCCAGCATGAGGGATACCTGGATTGACGAGCAGTACTTC
-,TRBV9,TRBJ1-3,TRBD1,CASSHRDRGTGNTIYF,TGTGCCAGCAGTCATCGGGACAGGGGTACTGGAAACACCATATATTTT
once,TRBV7-9,TRBJ2-7,-,CASSLVPGGGEQYF,TGTGCCAGCAGCTTAGTCCCAGGAGGGGGCGAGCAGTACTTC
-,TRBV7-7,TRBJ2-1,-,CASSLGVVAEQFF,TGTGCCAGCAGCTTAGGGGTCGTGGCTGAGCAGTTCTTC
-,TRBV6-6,TRBJ2-1,-,CASSYSPINEQFF,TGTGCCAGCAGTTACTCTCCCATCAATGAGCAGTTCTTC
-,TRBV27,TRBJ2-2,-,CASTSLGSGELFF,TGTGCCAGCACCTCTCTAGGGTCCGGGGAGCTGTTTTTT